A single sample gave rise to the 28 T cell receptor beta chains below, sequenced in a study of blood T cell repertoires in COVID-19. Using immunoSEQ multiplex PCR, the repertoire was profiled, and TCRdb retains in-frame clones only, with some absent. The sample records tens of thousands of clones, 85% to 90% being singletons. Sequenced input: peripheral blood. These receptors originate from a human donor in a cohort sampled during active COVID-19.

The CDR3 coding sequence is TGCGCCAGCAGCTTGGCTTGGGGAGGGGAAGAGACCCAGTACTTC. Encoded protein: CASSLAWGGEETQYF. This chain connects TRBV5-1 to TRBJ2-5; 7 bases fit TRBD2. The CDR3 has 15 amino acids. With 0 bases clipped from V and 3 bases from J, the junction kept 5 bases outside the gene matches. In germline, CDR1 is SGHRS, CDR2 YFSETQ.

This rearrangement joins TRBV5-1 to TRBJ2-3, with 10 nucleotides matching TRBD2. J gave up 4 bases and V 4 bases, and 9 bases lay outside the gene matches. The CDR3 has 16 residues. Per the germline V gene, CDR1 is SGHRS and CDR2 is YFSETQ. The CDR3 spells CASSPLTSGDADTQYF. In DNA, the CDR3 is TGCGCCAGCAGCCCGCTTACTAGCGGGGACGCAGATACGCAGTATTTT.

The chain employs TRBV19 and TRBJ1-1; 7 positions agree with TRBD1. Per germline, CDR1 LNHDA and CDR2 SQIVND (reference sequence). The CDR3 has 15 residues. Trimming removed 3 bases from V and 0 bases from J; junction bases left unmatched: 4. The CDR3 protein is CASSIVQGVNTEAFF. The DNA of the CDR3 is TGTGCCAGTAGTATCGTGCAGGGGGTGAACACTGAAGCTTTCTTT.

The genes are TRBV15 and TRBJ1-2; 11 bases are a match to TRBD1. Germline CDR1 and CDR2: LNHNV and YYDKDF (reference sequence). With 1 base clipped from V and 7 bases from J, the junction kept 14 bases outside the gene matches. This CDR3 is 18 amino acids long. CDR3 protein: CATSRVLLGVGQGAGYTF. CDR3 DNA: TGTGCCACCAGCAGAGTCTTACTCGGGGTCGGACAGGGGGCTGGCTACACCTTC.

The chain uses TRBV6-5 and TRBJ2-3; 11 bases match TRBD2. The V segment lost 6 bases and the J segment 8 bases; nucleotides outside the gene matches: 10. From germline, CDR1 is MNHEY and CDR2 SVGAGI. The CDR3 is 15 residues long. The CDR3 protein is CASSPTSGGIGTQYF. CDR3 in DNA: TGTGCCAGCAGCCCCACTAGCGGGGGCATAGGTACGCAGTATTTT.

The genes are TRBV5-1 and TRBJ2-3, with TRBD1 as a possible D gene (6 bases). The V and J ends lost 3 bases and 6 bases respectively, with 11 bases between them. Germline V gene lookup returns CDR1 SGHRS and CDR2 YFSETQ. This CDR3 comprises 13 residues. CDR3 nucleotides: TGCGCCAGCAGCTACCCAGGGGCCGATACGCAGTATTTT. As protein: CASSYPGADTQYF.

This clone was detected only once. This sequence joins TRBV15 and TRBJ1-2, with D unresolved. Germline-derived CDR1 and CDR2 are LNHNV and YYDKDF (reference sequence). V was clipped by 3 bases and J by 8 bases, with 19 bases between them. The CDR3 is 15 amino acids. In DNA form, the CDR3 reads TGTGCCACCAGCAGCCCCTTCCGGACTCCTACGGGCTACACCTTC. This encodes CATSSPFRTPTGYTF.

This sequence joins TRBV6-5 and TRBJ2-3; D is possibly TRBD2 (6 bases). The CDR3 spans 13 residues. Germline V gives CDR1 MNHEY, CDR2 SVGAGI. The germline V and J ends were trimmed by 8 bases and 4 bases, with 13 bases remaining between them. CDR3 loop: CASLLAYPDTQYF. CDR3 bases: TGTGCCAGCCTTCTAGCGTATCCAGATACGCAGTATTTT.

The chain carries TRBV5-4 and TRBJ2-7; a possible D gene is TRBD2 (6 bases). The germline gives CDR1 SGHNT, CDR2 YYREEE (reference sequence). V was trimmed by 0 bases and J by 5 bases, leaving 9 bases between them. The CDR3 totals 13 residues. The CDR3 DNA reads TGTGCCAGCAGCTTGGTGGGCGGGGACGAGCAGTACTTC. Its translation is CASSLVGGDEQYF.

The gene calls are TRBV7-8 and TRBJ2-7, with D maybe TRBD1 (6 bases). Per the germline V gene, CDR1 is SGHVS and CDR2 is FQNEAQ. CDR3 length equals 17 residues. The V gene lost 1 base and the J gene lost 3 bases, with 19 bases spanning the gap. In DNA form, the CDR3 reads TGTGCCAGCAGCTTAGAGGGAGCCGTCGCAGGGGTCTACGAGCAGTACTTC. Translating gives CASSLEGAVAGVYEQYF.

This clone was detected only once. The chain has TRBV19 and TRBJ1-2; 11 bases agree with TRBD1. This CDR3 has 15 amino acids. The trim removed 3 bases at V and 8 bases at J, leaving 8 bases unmatched. Germline V gives CDR1 LNHDA, CDR2 SQIVND (reference sequence). The CDR3 reads CASSINPGTGGGYTF. DNA of the CDR3: TGTGCCAGTAGTATTAACCCCGGGACAGGGGGAGGCTACACCTTC.

This clone occurred a few times. V gene TRBV2 combines with J gene TRBJ2-1, with D possibly being TRBD2 (5 bases). Trimming removed 3 bases at V and 10 bases at J, with 10 bases between. CDR3 length: 12 residues. Germline CDR1 and CDR2: SNHLY and FYNNEI. The CDR3 sequence is CASSENRGEQFF. CDR3 nucleotide sequence: TGTGCCAGCAGTGAGAACCGAGGGGAGCAGTTCTTC.

The rearrangement uses TRBV6-6 and TRBJ1-2; TRBD1 agrees at 7 bases. The V segment lost 10 bases and the J segment 8 bases; nucleotides outside the gene matches: 16. The CDR3 length is 14 residues. Germline CDR1 reads MNHNY; CDR2 reads SVGAGI (reference sequence). The CDR3 region is CATLGTASMSGYTF. Written as DNA, the CDR3 is TGTGCCACCCTCGGGACAGCCTCTATGTCCGGCTACACCTTC.

The V and J genes are TRBV12-3 or TRBV12-4 and TRBJ2-4; 8 bases match TRBD1. The CDR3 loop spans 13 amino acids. Unmatched junction bases numbered 6, after V lost 6 bases and J lost 8 bases. CDR3 coding DNA: TGTGCCAGCAGGAAACAGGGGGAGGACATTCAGTACTTC. It specifies CASRKQGEDIQYF.

The V and J genes are TRBV6-1 and TRBJ2-5, with TRBD1 matching 7 bases. The V gene end was trimmed by 3 bases and the J gene end by 2 bases; junction bases not matched to a gene: 6. Germline V gives CDR1 MNHNS, CDR2 SASEGT. The CDR3 covers 15 residues. The CDR3 nucleotides are TGTGCCAGCAGTGAGTCCAGGGGGTCTCAAGAGACCCAGTACTTC. It codes for CASSESRGSQETQYF.

Here the CDR3 DNA reads TGTGCCAGCTCCGCGCGGGTGAGGGCTGAAGCTTTCTTT. Residues: CASSARVRAEAFF. This chain links TRBV7-2 with TRBJ1-1; D is uncertain. V shed 8 bases and J shed 6 bases, with 16 bases lying between them. This CDR3 comprises 13 residues. Germline V gene data show CDR1 as SGHTA and CDR2 as FQGNSA.

In DNA, the CDR3 is TGTGCCATCAGCCTTACAGGGGCGCGGAACGAGCAGTACTTC. Residues: CAISLTGARNEQYF. The genes are TRBV10-3 and TRBJ2-7; the match to TRBD1 covers 7 bases. Looked up from germline, CDR1 is ENHRY and CDR2 is SYGVKD. The CDR3 spans 14 residues. Trimming at V came to 6 bases and at J to 5 bases, leaving 10 bases not matched to a gene.

The J gene is TRBJ2-3, the V gene TRBV12-5; 11 bases are a match to TRBD2. Germline trimming cut 0 bases from V and 0 bases from J; bases unmatched to any gene: 8. The CDR3 runs 19 residues. The germline gives CDR1 LGHNT, CDR2 FRNRAP. CDR3 in DNA: TGTGCTAGTGGTTTGGTAATACTAGCGGGGGTGACTAGCACAGATACGCAGTATTTT. It codes for CASGLVILAGVTSTDTQYF.

This sequence joins TRBV7-3 and TRBJ2-3, with D uncertain. There are 13 residues in the CDR3. Between the trimmed V and J ends, which lost 6 bases and 1 base, there was a span of 8 bases. The germline gives CDR1 SGHTA, CDR2 FQGTGA. The CDR3 nucleotides read TGTGCCAGCAGTAGACACGGCACAGATACGCAGTATTTT. It encodes CASSRHGTDTQYF.

The gene calls are TRBV2 and TRBJ1-1; D might be TRBD1 (5 bases). The CDR3 extends over 17 amino acids. Germline V lookup: CDR1 SNHLY, CDR2 FYNNEI. V was shortened by 4 bases and J by 2 bases, with 20 bases between the two germline ends. The CDR3 nucleotides are TGTGCCAGCAGTGTTAACAGTCCGGGGGGGGGTAACACTGAAGCTTTCTTT. The encoded protein is CASSVNSPGGGNTEAFF.

The chain couples TRBV5-4 to TRBJ2-2, with TRBD2 matching over 7 bases. Germline values: CDR1 SGHNT, CDR2 YYREEE (reference sequence). The CDR3 loop spans 15 amino acids. V lost 4 bases and J lost 6; bases outside the gene matches: 9. The CDR3 DNA is TGTGCCAGCAGCACCGGACTAGGTTCAGCCGGGGAGCTGTTTTTT. It encodes CASSTGLGSAGELFF.

The chain recombines TRBV19 with TRBJ2-4, with a tentative D call TRBD1 (5 bases). The germline gives CDR1 LNHDA, CDR2 SQIVND (reference sequence). V dropped 3 bases and J dropped 1 base, with 13 bases sitting between them. The length of the CDR3 is 16 residues. Here the CDR3 reads CASSISGMGAKNIQYF. DNA of the CDR3: TGTGCCAGTAGTATCTCAGGGATGGGGGCCAAAAACATTCAGTACTTC.

The CDR3 loop reads CATSSLDRGDNEKLFF. The CDR3 bases are TGTGCCACCAGCAGTCTCGACAGGGGGGATAATGAAAAACTGTTTTTT. The chain has TRBV15 and TRBJ1-4; the match to TRBD1 covers 9 bases. This CDR3 comprises 16 residues. The V gene end was trimmed by 3 bases and the J gene end by 4 bases; junction bases not matched to a gene: 6. The germline gives CDR1 LNHNV, CDR2 YYDKDF (reference sequence).

The chain combines TRBV19 with TRBJ1-5, with D perhaps matching TRBD1 (6 bases). The CDR3 spans 15 residues. The V end lost 5 bases, the J end lost 0 bases, and 11 bases lay between the germline ends. Germline-derived CDR1 and CDR2 are LNHDA and SQIVND (reference sequence). CDR3: CASSATGYSNQPQHF. The CDR3, as DNA: TGTGCCAGTAGTGCGACAGGTTATAGCAATCAGCCCCAGCATTTT.

The CDR3 bases are TGTGCCATCAGTAGACGGACAGGGATATTCGATTCACCCCTCCACTTT. It is translated as CAISRRTGIFDSPLHF. This chain uses TRBV10-3 with TRBJ1-6; 8 positions match TRBD1. The CDR3 runs to 16 residues. CDR1 and CDR2 from the germline V gene are ENHRY and SYGVKD. Losses at the gene ends were 5 bases for V and 8 bases for J; bases not matched to a gene: 11.

A few counts support this clone. V and J are TRBV7-9 and TRBJ1-5; unclear D gene. The ends were cut back, 5 bases at V and 7 bases at J, with 9 bases in the middle. The CDR3 runs 12 residues. The germline V gene encodes CDR1 SEHNR and CDR2 FQNEAQ (reference sequence). DNA of the CDR3: TGTGCCAGCAGCGCAGGTGGCCAGCCCCAGCATTTT. Its translation: CASSAGGQPQHF. Looking up the rest from reference TRBV7-9 and TRBJ1-5 gives the full variable domain: DTGVSQNPRHKITKRGQNVTFRCDPISEHNRLYWYRQTLGQGPEFLTYFQNEAQLEKSRLLSDRFSAERPKGSFSTLEIQRTEQGDSAMYLCASSAGGQPQHFGDGTRLSIL.

This clone was counted a single time. The limits of the CDR3 on the DNA are not certain, so only TCRdb's listed CDR3 is given. The chain recombines TRBV21-1 with TRBJ1-1; the listed D gene, TRBD1, was not tested against the DNA. TRBV21-1 is annotated as a pseudogene. From its first to its last residue, the CDR3 has 20 amino acids. CDR3: CASSKGGWGQGISIGTEAFF.

This chain uses TRBV5-4 with TRBJ2-7; weak D call: TRBD1 (5 bases). V shed 0 bases and J shed 7 bases, with 17 bases lying between them. The CDR3 extends over 15 amino acids. The V gene's germline CDR1 is SGHNT and CDR2 YYREEE (reference sequence). CDR3 nucleotides: TGTGCCAGCAGCTTGGGGGCAGGGCCCCAAGGGGAGCAGTACTTC. It is translated as CASSLGAGPQGEQYF.